This T cell receptor beta chain is from a study of regulatory and conventional T cells in RAG deficiency. Study results and caveats: RAG-deficient patients showed markedly lower Shannon entropy and higher Simpson indices than control T-cell subsets.

Only in-frame clones appear in the TCRdb table, and some are missing; sequencing was by immunoSEQ multiplex PCR. The data contain about 6,700 clones, roughly 82% of them singletons. As to this clone: What it recognizes is unknown.

Germline CDR1 is SNHLY and CDR2 is FYNNEI. The CDR3 consists of 16 residues. V trimming: 1 base; J trimming: 3 bases; junction bases outside the gene matches: 7. This sample also belongs to another study, concerning regulatory T cells. That work contributes: The PCR used 52 TRBV and 13 TRBJ primers.

V usage is TRBV2 and J usage is TRBJ2-7, with 9 bases lining up with TRBD2. The sample taken for sequencing was CD8+ T cells sorted from blood. This receptor was identified in a human donor in good health. CDR3 in amino acids: CASSEGEAGGLYEQYF. The CDR3 DNA reads TGTGCCAGCAGTGAAGGGGAAGCGGGGGGACTCTACGAGCAGTACTTC.